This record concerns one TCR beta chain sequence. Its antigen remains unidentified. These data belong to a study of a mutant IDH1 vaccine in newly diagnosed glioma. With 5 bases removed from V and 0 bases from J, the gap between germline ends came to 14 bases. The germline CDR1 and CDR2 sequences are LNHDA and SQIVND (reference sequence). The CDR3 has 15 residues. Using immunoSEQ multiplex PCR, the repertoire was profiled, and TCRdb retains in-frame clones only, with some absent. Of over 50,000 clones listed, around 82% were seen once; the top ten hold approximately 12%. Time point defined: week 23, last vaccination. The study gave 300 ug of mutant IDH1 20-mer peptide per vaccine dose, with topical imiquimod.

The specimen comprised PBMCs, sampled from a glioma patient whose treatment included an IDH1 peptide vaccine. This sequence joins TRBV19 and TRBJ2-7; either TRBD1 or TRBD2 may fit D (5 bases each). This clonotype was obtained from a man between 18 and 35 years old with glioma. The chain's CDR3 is CASSLRDGSSYEQYF. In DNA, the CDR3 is TGTGCCAGTAGTTTACGGGACGGCAGCTCCTACGAGCAGTACTTC. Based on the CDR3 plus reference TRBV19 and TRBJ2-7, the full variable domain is DGGITQSPKYLFRKEGQNVTLSCEQNLNHDAMYWYRQDPGQGLRLIYYSQIVNDFQKGDIAEGYSVSREKKESFPLTVTSAQKNPTAFYLCASSLRDGSSYEQYFGPGTRLTVT.